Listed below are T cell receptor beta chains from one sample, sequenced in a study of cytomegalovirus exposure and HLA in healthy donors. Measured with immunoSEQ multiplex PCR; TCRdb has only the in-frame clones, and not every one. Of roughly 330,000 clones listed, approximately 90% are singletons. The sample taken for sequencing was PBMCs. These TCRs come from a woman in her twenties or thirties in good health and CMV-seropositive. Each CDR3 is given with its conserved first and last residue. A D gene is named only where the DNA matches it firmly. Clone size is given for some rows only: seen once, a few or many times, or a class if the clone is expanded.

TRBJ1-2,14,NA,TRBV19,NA,TGTGCCAGTAGTATGGTGGGATCCTACTATGGCTACACCTTC,CASSMVGSYYGYTF
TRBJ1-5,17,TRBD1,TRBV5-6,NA,TGTGCCAGCAGCCTTGGACAGGGTTTCTATAGCAATCAGCCCCAGCATTTT,CASSLGQGFYSNQPQHF
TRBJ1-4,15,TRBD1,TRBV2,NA,TGTGCCAGCAGTGGGGGACAGGTCGGTAATGAAAAACTGTTTTTT,CASSGGQVGNEKLFF
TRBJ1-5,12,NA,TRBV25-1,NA,TGTGCCAGCAGAGGAACGGGTCAGCCCCAGCATTTT,CASRGTGQPQHF
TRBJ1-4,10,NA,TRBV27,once,TGTGCCAGCAGTTTGGAAAAACTGTTTTTT,CASSLEKLFF
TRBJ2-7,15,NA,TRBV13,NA,TGTGCCAGCAGCTTCGGATGGGCCCATGGCCACGAGCAGTACTTC,CASSFGWAHGHEQYF
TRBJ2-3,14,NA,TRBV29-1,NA,TGCAGCGTCATTAGCGGCCCTGGGACAGATACGCAGTATTTT,CSVISGPGTDTQYF
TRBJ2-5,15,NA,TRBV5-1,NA,TGCGCCAGCAGCTTGATAGGTCAGCTTACGGAGACCCAGTACTTC,CASSLIGQLTETQYF
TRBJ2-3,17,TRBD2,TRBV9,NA,TGTGCCAGCAGCGTAAGGGTTACTAGCGGGGGCACAGATACGCAGTATTTT,CASSVRVTSGGTDTQYF
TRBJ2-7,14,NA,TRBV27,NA,TGTGCCAGCAGTTGGGCAGGGGTAACCTACGAGCAGTACTTC,CASSWAGVTYEQYF
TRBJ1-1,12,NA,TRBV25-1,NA,TGTGCCAGCAGTGTCAGGGACACTGAAGCTTTCTTT,CASSVRDTEAFF
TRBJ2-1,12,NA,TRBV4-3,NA,TGCGCCAGCAGCCAAGATGCGGATGAGCAGTTCTTC,CASSQDADEQFF
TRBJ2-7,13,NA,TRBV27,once,TGTGCCAGCAGGCCGACAGGTTCCTACGAGCAGTACTTC,CASRPTGSYEQYF
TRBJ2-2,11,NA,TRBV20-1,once,TGCAGTGCTAGGGGTCGTGTGGAGCTGTTTTTT,CSARGRVELFF
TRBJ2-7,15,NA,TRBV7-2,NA,TGTGCCAGCAGCTTAGGGGGACCGGATATATACGAGCAGTACTTC,CASSLGGPDIYEQYF
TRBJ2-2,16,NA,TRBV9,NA,TGTGCCAGCAGCGTAGCCCCCAGCCATAACACCGGGGAGCTGTTTTTT,CASSVAPSHNTGELFF
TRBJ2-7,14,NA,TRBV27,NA,TGTGCCAGCTCGTTCGGTACTGGCCCGCGGGAGCAGTACTTC,CASSFGTGPREQYF
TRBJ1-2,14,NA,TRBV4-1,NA,TGCGCCAGCAGCCAAGAGGTCAGGGGTTATGGCTACACCTTC,CASSQEVRGYGYTF
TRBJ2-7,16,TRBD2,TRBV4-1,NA,TGCGCCAGCAGCCAACTTGGACTAGCGGGAGAGTTCGAGCAGTACTTC,CASSQLGLAGEFEQYF
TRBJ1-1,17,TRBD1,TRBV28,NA,TGTGCCAGCAGCGATAAACCCGGGACAGGGCCGAACACTGAAGCTTTCTTT,CASSDKPGTGPNTEAFF
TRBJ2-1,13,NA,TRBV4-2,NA,TGTGCCAGCAGCCAAGCAGGGGTCAATGAGCAGTTCTTC,CASSQAGVNEQFF
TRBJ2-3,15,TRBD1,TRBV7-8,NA,TGTGCCAGCAGCCTCGGACAGGGGAGAGTAGATACGCAGTATTTT,CASSLGQGRVDTQYF
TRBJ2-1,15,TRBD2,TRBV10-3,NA,TGTGCCATCAGTGAGTCAACTAGCGCTTACAATGAGCAGTTCTTC,CAISESTSAYNEQFF
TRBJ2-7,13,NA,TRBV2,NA,TGTGCCAGCAGTGTCCCTTCGGGAGTCGAGCAGTACTTC,CASSVPSGVEQYF
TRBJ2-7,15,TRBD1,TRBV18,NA,TGTGCCAGCTCAAAAACTCGGGACAGGGACCACGAGCAGTACTTC,CASSKTRDRDHEQYF
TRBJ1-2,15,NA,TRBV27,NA,TGTGCCAGCAGTTTCTGGAGGCACCGGAACTATGGCTACACCTTC,CASSFWRHRNYGYTF
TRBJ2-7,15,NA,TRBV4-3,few,TGCGCCAGCAGCCCCACTCTTATAGGGTCCTACGAGCAGTACTTC,CASSPTLIGSYEQYF
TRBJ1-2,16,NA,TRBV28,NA,TGTGCCAGCAGTTTCTCCAGGCCGCCCAGAGGCTATGGCTACACCTTC,CASSFSRPPRGYGYTF
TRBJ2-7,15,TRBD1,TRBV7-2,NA,TGTGCCAGCAGCTTAGACCCAGGGGGCCCCTACGAGCAGTACTTC,CASSLDPGGPYEQYF
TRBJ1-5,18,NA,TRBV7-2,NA,TGTGCCAGCAGCTTACTCGAATGGGAGACAGATAGCAATCAGCCCCAGCATTTT,CASSLLEWETDSNQPQHF
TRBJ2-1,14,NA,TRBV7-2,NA,TGTGCCAGCAGCTTAGCTCACTCCTCGGGGGAGCAGTTCTTC,CASSLAHSSGEQFF
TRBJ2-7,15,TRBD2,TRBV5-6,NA,TGTGCCAGCAGCTTTCAGGGACTAGGCTTCCACGAGCAGTACTTC,CASSFQGLGFHEQYF
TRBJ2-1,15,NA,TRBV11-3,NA,TGTGCCAGCAGCCCGGAGGGGGGTGGCTACAATGAGCAGTTCTTC,CASSPEGGGYNEQFF
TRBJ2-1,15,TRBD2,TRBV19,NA,TGTGCCAGTAGTACCAGGACTAGCGGGAGTATTGAGCAGTTCTTC,CASSTRTSGSIEQFF
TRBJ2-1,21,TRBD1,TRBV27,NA,TGTGCCAGCAGTCCGTTCTCTTTGGGGACAGGTCGAAAGGGCCCCTACAATGAGCAGTTCTTC,CASSPFSLGTGRKGPYNEQFF
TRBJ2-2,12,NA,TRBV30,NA,TGTGCCCACGAGCAGGGGTGGGGGGAGCTGTTTTTT,CAHEQGWGELFF
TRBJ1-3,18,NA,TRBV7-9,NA,TGTGCCAGCAGCTTCACCCGGCTCACAGGGAGGCGAGGAAACACCATATATTTT,CASSFTRLTGRRGNTIYF
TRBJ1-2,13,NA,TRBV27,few,TGTGCCAGCAGTTTATCGCCTACCTTAGGCTACACCTTC,CASSLSPTLGYTF
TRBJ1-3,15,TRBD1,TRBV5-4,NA,TGTGCCAGCAGCACAACAGGGGGCTCGGAAAACACCATATATTTT,CASSTTGGSENTIYF
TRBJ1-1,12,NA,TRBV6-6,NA,TGTGCCAGCAGTTACCCAGGGGCTGAAGCTTTCTTT,CASSYPGAEAFF
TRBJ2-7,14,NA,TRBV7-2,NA,TGTGCCAGCAGCTTTGAACAGGGCTCCTACGAGCAGTACTTC,CASSFEQGSYEQYF
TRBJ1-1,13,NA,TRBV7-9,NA,TGTGCCAGCAGCCCCCCCACGAACACTGAAGCTTTCTTT,CASSPPTNTEAFF
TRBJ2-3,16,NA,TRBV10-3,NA,TGTGCCATCAGTGAGTCGCTCGGGATAGAAGCAGATACGCAGTATTTT,CAISESLGIEADTQYF
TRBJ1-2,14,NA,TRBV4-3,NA,TGCGCCAGCAGCCAAGATTCGGGACTTGTAATCTACACCTTC,CASSQDSGLVIYTF
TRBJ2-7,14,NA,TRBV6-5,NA,TGTGCCAGCAGTTCTCGGGGACGTTCCTACGAGCAGTACTTC,CASSSRGRSYEQYF
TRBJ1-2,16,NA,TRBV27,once,TGTGCCAGCAGTGCGGCCGAGAGCTTTGGGTTCTATGGCTACACCTTC,CASSAAESFGFYGYTF
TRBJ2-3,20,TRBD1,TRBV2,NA,TGTGCCCACAACCAAAGGACGCCCCCTGACAGGGCAGCTAGCACAGATACGCAGTATTTT,CAHNQRTPPDRAASTDTQYF